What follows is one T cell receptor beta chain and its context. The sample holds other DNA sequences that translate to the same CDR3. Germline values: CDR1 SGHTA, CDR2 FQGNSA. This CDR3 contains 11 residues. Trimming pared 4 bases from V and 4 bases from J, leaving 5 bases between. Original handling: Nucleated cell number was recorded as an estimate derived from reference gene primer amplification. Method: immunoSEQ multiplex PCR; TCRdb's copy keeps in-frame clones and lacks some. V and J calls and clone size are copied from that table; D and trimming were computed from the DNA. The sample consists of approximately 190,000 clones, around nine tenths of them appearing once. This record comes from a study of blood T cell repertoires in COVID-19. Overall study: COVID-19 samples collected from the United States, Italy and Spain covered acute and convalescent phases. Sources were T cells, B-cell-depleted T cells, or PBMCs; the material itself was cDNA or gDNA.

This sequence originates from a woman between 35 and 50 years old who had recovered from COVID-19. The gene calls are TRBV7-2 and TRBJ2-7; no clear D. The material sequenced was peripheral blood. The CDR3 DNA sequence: TGTGCCAGCAGCTCTGCGTACGAGCAGTACTTC. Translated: CASSSAYEQYF. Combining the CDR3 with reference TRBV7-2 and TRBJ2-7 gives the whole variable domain GAGVSQSPSNKVTEKGKDVELRCDPISGHTALYWYRQSLGQGLEFLIYFQGNSAPDKSGLPSDRFSAERTGGSVSTLTIQRTQQEDSAVYLCASSSAYEQYFGPGTRLTVT.